These T cell receptor beta chains were read from a single sample in a study of OX40 agonist ivuxolimab in advanced cancers. Repertoires were generated with immunoSEQ multiplex PCR, while TCRdb's copy carries only in-frame clones and drops some. Of more than 50,000 clones detected, 91% appear once; the ten largest clones hold around 19%. The material sequenced was CD4+ or CD8+ T cells sorted from blood, taken in a trial of the OX40 agonist ivuxolimab. These receptors were taken from an adult with an advanced solid tumor such as melanoma, head and neck, liver or kidney cancer. Both conserved end residues are part of each CDR3. D genes are given only for firm matches. Clone size appears in some rows only: once, few, many, or a class for an expanded clone.

j_gene: TRBJ2-7
abundance: few
v_gene: TRBV4-1
d_gene: .
CDR3nt: TGCGCCAGCAGCCAAGATCTGGTAGGTCGCGAGCAGTACTTC
CDR3aa: CASSQDLVGREQYF

j_gene: TRBJ2-7
abundance: .
v_gene: TRBV10-1
d_gene: .
CDR3nt: TGCGCCAGCAGTGAGTCCAGCCAGGAAGGGTCTGGCTACGAGCAGTACTTC
CDR3aa: CASSESSQEGSGYEQYF

j_gene: TRBJ2-7
abundance: .
v_gene: TRBV28
d_gene: .
CDR3nt: TGTGCCAGCATGGTGAGGGGCCTCCCCTACGAGCAGTACTTC
CDR3aa: CASMVRGLPYEQYF

j_gene: TRBJ1-5
abundance: .
v_gene: TRBV19
d_gene: .
CDR3nt: TGTGCCAGTAGTACAGGGGTGGGTCAGCCCCAGCATTTT
CDR3aa: CASSTGVGQPQHF

j_gene: TRBJ2-2
abundance: .
v_gene: TRBV19
d_gene: .
CDR3nt: TGTGCCAGTAGTATAAAAGGGTTGGACACCGGGGAGCTGTTTTTT
CDR3aa: CASSIKGLDTGELFF

j_gene: TRBJ1-1
abundance: .
v_gene: TRBV9
d_gene: .
CDR3nt: TGTGCCAGCAGGCCCGCGCGTTCTGAAGCTTTCTTT
CDR3aa: CASRPARSEAFF

j_gene: TRBJ2-1
abundance: .
v_gene: TRBV11-2
d_gene: TRBD1
CDR3nt: TGTGCCAGCAGCTCACCGATACAGGGGGCGAATGAGCAGTTCTTC
CDR3aa: CASSSPIQGANEQFF

j_gene: TRBJ1-6
abundance: .
v_gene: TRBV6-5
d_gene: .
CDR3nt: TGTGCCAGCAGTTACAAGGGGGATTCACCCCTCCACTTT
CDR3aa: CASSYKGDSPLHF

j_gene: TRBJ1-2
abundance: few
v_gene: TRBV7-9
d_gene: TRBD1
CDR3nt: TGTGCCAGCAGGTTAGGGGGCGGAGATGGCTACACCTTC
CDR3aa: CASRLGGGDGYTF

j_gene: TRBJ1-2
abundance: .
v_gene: TRBV19
d_gene: .
CDR3nt: TGTGCCAGTAGTCCCGAGACACGCAACTATGGCTACACCTTC
CDR3aa: CASSPETRNYGYTF

j_gene: TRBJ1-1
abundance: .
v_gene: TRBV7-8
d_gene: .
CDR3nt: TGTGCCAGCAGCCGTACTGAAGCTTTCTTT
CDR3aa: CASSRTEAFF

j_gene: TRBJ1-1
abundance: .
v_gene: TRBV18
d_gene: TRBD1
CDR3nt: TGTGCCAGTTTGACACGGACAGGAGTGAACACTGAAGCTTTCTTT
CDR3aa: CASLTRTGVNTEAFF

j_gene: TRBJ1-1
abundance: .
v_gene: TRBV27
d_gene: .
CDR3nt: TGTGCCAGCAGTCTACAGGGATTGGCCACTGAAGCTTTCTTT
CDR3aa: CASSLQGLATEAFF

j_gene: TRBJ2-7
abundance: once
v_gene: TRBV2
d_gene: TRBD2
CDR3nt: TGTGCCAGCAGTAATGAACTAGCGATCGCGTCCTACGAGCAGTACTTC
CDR3aa: CASSNELAIASYEQYF

j_gene: TRBJ1-1
abundance: .
v_gene: TRBV7-9
d_gene: TRBD1
CDR3nt: TGTGCCAGCAGCGGATTGACAGGGTCGAACACTGAAGCTTTCTTT
CDR3aa: CASSGLTGSNTEAFF

j_gene: TRBJ1-1
abundance: once
v_gene: TRBV2
d_gene: .
CDR3nt: TGTGCCAGCGGACAGAACACTGAAGCTTTCTTT
CDR3aa: CASGQNTEAFF

j_gene: TRBJ2-1
abundance: once
v_gene: TRBV7-6
d_gene: .
CDR3nt: TGTGCCAGCAGCGTGAGCGGTTCCTACAATGAGCAGTTCTTC
CDR3aa: CASSVSGSYNEQFF

j_gene: TRBJ2-7
abundance: .
v_gene: TRBV4-1
d_gene: TRBD1
CDR3nt: TGCGCCAGCAGCCAAATTTCAGGGGGCGGGTGGTACGAGCAGTACTTC
CDR3aa: CASSQISGGGWYEQYF

j_gene: TRBJ2-1
abundance: .
v_gene: TRBV19
d_gene: .
CDR3nt: TGTGCCAGTCGACAGGCCTACAATGAGCAGTTCTTC
CDR3aa: CASRQAYNEQFF

j_gene: TRBJ2-7
abundance: .
v_gene: TRBV5-4
d_gene: .
CDR3nt: TGTGCCAGCAGTCAACCCGGGACTCTGTACGAGCAGTACTTC
CDR3aa: CASSQPGTLYEQYF

j_gene: TRBJ1-1
abundance: .
v_gene: TRBV29-1
d_gene: TRBD1
CDR3nt: TGCAGCGCCCGGGACAGGGCCGCTGAAGCTTTCTTT
CDR3aa: CSARDRAAEAFF

j_gene: TRBJ1-2
abundance: .
v_gene: TRBV5-1
d_gene: .
CDR3nt: TGCGCCAGCAGCTTGGAGGGCAGGGAGGGGGACTATGGCTACACCTTC
CDR3aa: CASSLEGREGDYGYTF

j_gene: TRBJ1-1
abundance: .
v_gene: TRBV28
d_gene: .
CDR3nt: TGTGCCAGCAGGTTCGGACGGAGGACTGAAGCTTTCTTT
CDR3aa: CASRFGRRTEAFF

j_gene: TRBJ1-2
abundance: .
v_gene: TRBV14
d_gene: .
CDR3nt: TGTGCCAGCAGCCCCCCGGGGGTTGACGGCTACACCTTC
CDR3aa: CASSPPGVDGYTF

j_gene: TRBJ2-1
abundance: .
v_gene: TRBV7-9
d_gene: .
CDR3nt: TGTGCCAGCAGCTTAGGAGGCTATGAGCAGTTCTTC
CDR3aa: CASSLGGYEQFF

j_gene: TRBJ2-6
abundance: .
v_gene: TRBV7-9
d_gene: TRBD1
CDR3nt: TGTGCCAGCAGCCCCACAGGGGGCGCAGCTGGGGCCAACGTCCTGACTTTC
CDR3aa: CASSPTGGAAGANVLTF

j_gene: TRBJ2-1
abundance: .
v_gene: TRBV7-3
d_gene: .
CDR3nt: TGTGCCAGCAGCAGTAGCGGCAATGAGCAGTTCTTC
CDR3aa: CASSSSGNEQFF

j_gene: TRBJ1-6
abundance: .
v_gene: TRBV4-1
d_gene: TRBD1
CDR3nt: TGCGCCAGCAGCCAAACGACCTTCCCGGGACAGGATAATTCACCCCTCCACTTT
CDR3aa: CASSQTTFPGQDNSPLHF

j_gene: TRBJ1-1
abundance: .
v_gene: TRBV6-5
d_gene: TRBD1
CDR3nt: TGTGCCAGCAGGGAGGGGACAGCTGAAGCTTTCTTT
CDR3aa: CASREGTAEAFF

j_gene: TRBJ1-2
abundance: .
v_gene: TRBV11-2
d_gene: .
CDR3nt: TGTGCCAGCAGCTTTGCTGGGGACGGCCTTAACTATGGCTACACCTTC
CDR3aa: CASSFAGDGLNYGYTF

j_gene: TRBJ1-1
abundance: .
v_gene: TRBV5-8
d_gene: .
CDR3nt: TGTGCCAGCGGGACTGAAGCTTTCTTT
CDR3aa: CASGTEAFF

j_gene: TRBJ2-5
abundance: .
v_gene: TRBV6-1
d_gene: TRBD1
CDR3nt: TGTGCCAGCCAGGGGGCCCAAGAGACCCAGTACTTC
CDR3aa: CASQGAQETQYF

j_gene: TRBJ2-1
abundance: .
v_gene: TRBV10-3
d_gene: TRBD1
CDR3nt: TGTGCCATCAGGGACCGGACAGGGAGCAATGAGCAGTTCTTC
CDR3aa: CAIRDRTGSNEQFF

j_gene: TRBJ2-1
abundance: .
v_gene: TRBV18
d_gene: TRBD2
CDR3nt: TGTGCCAGCTCACCACCGACTAGCGGGGTTGGTGAGCAGTTCTTC
CDR3aa: CASSPPTSGVGEQFF

j_gene: TRBJ1-1
abundance: .
v_gene: TRBV11-2
d_gene: .
CDR3nt: TGTGCCAGCCCAGAAGGGGACACTGAAGCTTTCTTT
CDR3aa: CASPEGDTEAFF

j_gene: TRBJ1-1
abundance: .
v_gene: TRBV5-5
d_gene: .
CDR3nt: TGTGCCAGCAGCTTGGTTCCGGTTCCCACTGAAGCTTTCTTT
CDR3aa: CASSLVPVPTEAFF

j_gene: TRBJ2-1
abundance: once
v_gene: TRBV6-1
d_gene: .
CDR3nt: TGTGCCAGCAGTGTCACTAGTACCAGTGAGCAGTTCTTC
CDR3aa: CASSVTSTSEQFF

j_gene: TRBJ2-7
abundance: .
v_gene: TRBV28
d_gene: TRBD1
CDR3nt: TGTGCCAGCAGTTCCCGGGACAGGGGATACGAGCAGTACTTC
CDR3aa: CASSSRDRGYEQYF

j_gene: TRBJ1-2
abundance: .
v_gene: TRBV21-1
d_gene: .
CDR3nt: TGTGCCAGGGACAAGGCTCCTAACTATGGCTACACCTTC
CDR3aa: CARDKAPNYGYTF

j_gene: TRBJ2-7
abundance: few
v_gene: TRBV9
d_gene: TRBD2
CDR3nt: TGTGCCAGCAGCGTAGGGGAGGGGAGCTACGAGCAGTACTTC
CDR3aa: CASSVGEGSYEQYF

j_gene: TRBJ1-6
abundance: .
v_gene: TRBV19
d_gene: .
CDR3nt: TGTGCCAGTATTGGGTTCGGGGGATCACCCCTCCACTTT
CDR3aa: CASIGFGGSPLHF

j_gene: TRBJ2-3
abundance: .
v_gene: TRBV25-1
d_gene: .
CDR3nt: TGTGCCAGCAGTGAAGGATTCACAGATACGCAGTATTTT
CDR3aa: CASSEGFTDTQYF

j_gene: TRBJ2-2
abundance: .
v_gene: TRBV5-4
d_gene: TRBD2
CDR3nt: TGTGCCAGCAGCTTCCTAAGCGGGGGGGCGAGCACCGGGGAGCTGTTTTTT
CDR3aa: CASSFLSGGASTGELFF

j_gene: TRBJ2-7
abundance: .
v_gene: TRBV9
d_gene: .
CDR3nt: TGTGCCAGCAGCGTAGATCCAGGGGTGCCCTCCTGCGAGCAGTACTTC
CDR3aa: CASSVDPGVPSCEQYF

j_gene: TRBJ2-1
abundance: .
v_gene: TRBV4-1
d_gene: TRBD2
CDR3nt: TGCGCCAGCAGCCTCCTTCTGACTAGCGGGGGTTTCGATGAGCAGTTCTTC
CDR3aa: CASSLLLTSGGFDEQFF

j_gene: TRBJ2-7
abundance: .
v_gene: TRBV7-9
d_gene: .
CDR3nt: TGTGCCAGCAGCTTAGTAGGGGCACACGAGCAGTACTTC
CDR3aa: CASSLVGAHEQYF

j_gene: TRBJ2-5
abundance: .
v_gene: TRBV6-1
d_gene: TRBD1
CDR3nt: TGTGCCAGCACCTCCGGGACAGGGATAGAGACCCAGTACTTC
CDR3aa: CASTSGTGIETQYF